These 25 T cell receptor beta chains came from one sample sequenced in a study of T cell clonality in common variable immunodeficiency. Study outcomes and limitations: Common variable immunodeficiency TCR beta sequences reportedly had fewer deletions and N-nucleotide insertions.

Measured with immunoSEQ multiplex PCR; TCRdb has only the in-frame clones, and not every one. Listed here are fewer than 35,000 clones without any singletons, the top ten holding 4.5% to 6%. Their cognate antigens are unknown. Sequenced material: peripheral blood mononuclear cells. These receptors were collected from a human donor with common variable immunodeficiency.

This clone was picked up a small number of times. The read ends 3 residues shy of where the CDR3 ends; the end is completed using the germline J gene. This sequence joins TRBV5-1 and TRBJ2-1; no firm D call. Germline assignment: CDR1 SGHRS and CDR2 YFSETQ. The V gene lost 2 bases and the J gene lost 9 bases, with 12 bases spanning the gap. The length of the CDR3 is 13 residues. CDR3 bases read: TGCGCCAGCAGCTTCAGAGAAGGCGGTGAG. Its protein is CASSFREGGE. The complete CDR3 protein is CASSFREGGEQFF.

This clone came up many times. The read stops 3 residues short of the end of the CDR3; the missing end is completed from the germline J gene. The chain is built from TRBV18 and TRBJ2-2, with 8 positions matching TRBD1. CDR3 size: 15 residues. V lost 3 bases, J lost 4 bases, and 4 bases stayed unmatched. In germline, CDR1 is KGHSH, CDR2 LQKENI. The CDR3: CASSPTGEATGELFF. CDR3 DNA, as far as it was read: TGTGCCAGCTCACCGACAGGGGAAGCCACCGGGGAG.

This clone was recorded at least ten times. The read terminates 3 residues ahead of where the CDR3 ends, so the germline J gene completes it. The rearrangement joins TRBV7-8 to TRBJ2-1; the match to TRBD1 covers 8 bases. V trimming: 2 bases; J trimming: 2 bases; junction bases outside the gene matches: 5. This CDR3 has 16 residues. Germline values: CDR1 SGHVS, CDR2 FQNEAQ. CDR3 in amino acids: CASSLQGATPYNEQFF. The sequenced CDR3 bases are TGTGCCAGCAGCTTACAGGGGGCAACCCCCTACAATGAG.

As for this clone: The CDR3 end lies 3 residues beyond the end of the read and is filled in from the germline J gene. The rearrangement links TRBV7-3 to TRBJ2-7; TRBD2 matches 7 bases. The trim removed 3 bases at V and 3 bases at J, leaving 2 bases unmatched. The CDR3 contains 13 residues. Germline V gives CDR1 SGHTA, CDR2 FQGTGA. The covered CDR3 bases are TGTGCCAGCAGCTTCGGGACTAACTACGAG. Translation gives CASSFGTNYE. The whole CDR3 protein reads CASSFGTNYEQYF. The full variable domain, its missing parts supplied by reference TRBV7-3 and TRBJ2-7, is GAGVSQTPSNKVTEKGKYVELRCDPISGHTALYWYRQSLGQGPEFLIYFQGTGAADDSGLPNDRFFAVRPEGSVSTLKIQRTERGDSAVYLCASSFGTNYEQYFGPGTRLTVT.

This clone was recorded many times. The read stops 3 residues short of the end of the CDR3; the missing end is completed from the germline J gene. The chain combines TRBV18 with TRBJ2-5, with TRBD2 matching over 9 bases. Germline CDR1 and CDR2: KGHSH and LQKENI. V shed 6 bases and J 5 bases; nucleotides not matched to a gene: 22. CDR3 length equals 19 residues. CDR3 residues: CASSPNPPGSGGPRETQYF. Partial CDR3 DNA: TGTGCCAGCTCTCCTAACCCCCCCGGAAGCGGGGGGCCTCGTGAGACC.

In its sample, this clone was seen a few times. The read halts 3 residues ahead of the CDR3 end, with the missing end drawn from the germline J gene. The chain links TRBV20-1 to TRBJ1-2, with D perhaps TRBD1 (5 bases). The ends were cut back, 6 bases at V and 2 bases at J, with 10 bases in the middle. This CDR3 is built from 12 residues. Looked up from germline, CDR1 is DFQATT and CDR2 is SNEGSKA (reference sequence). This CDR3 is CSAVGGNYGYTF. The sequenced part of the CDR3 DNA is TGCAGTGCAGTCGGGGGAAACTATGGC.

In its sample, this clone was seen a few times. The read terminates 3 residues before the CDR3 end, so the remaining end is supplied by the germline J gene. The chain uses TRBV20-1 and TRBJ2-1; D is ambiguous. Germline V gene data show CDR1 as DFQATT and CDR2 as SNEGSKA (reference sequence). The CDR3 contains 13 residues. The germline V and J ends were trimmed by 2 bases and 1 base, with 6 bases remaining between them. The CDR3 protein is CSARLVSYNEQFF. Partial CDR3 DNA: TGCAGTGCTAGACTAGTATCCTACAATGAG.

Details on this clone: The read ends 3 residues before the CDR3 terminus; that terminus is restored from the germline J gene. The chain joins TRBV7-2 to TRBJ2-3; possible D gene TRBD1, 6 bases. Germline-derived CDR1 and CDR2 are SGHTA and FQGNSA. The CDR3 runs 13 residues. V shed 4 bases and J shed 4 bases, with 9 bases lying between them. Here the CDR3 reads CASSSRGADTQYF. The CDR3 DNA, read in part, is TGTGCCAGCAGCTCCAGGGGAGCAGATACG. Full variable domain (remainder filled in from reference TRBV7-2 and TRBJ2-3): GAGVSQSPSNKVTEKGKDVELRCDPISGHTALYWYRQSLGQGLEFLIYFQGNSAPDKSGLPSDRFSAERTGGSVSTLTIQRTQQEDSAVYLCASSSRGADTQYFGPGTRLTVL.

About this clone itself: The sequenced fragment ends 3 residues before the CDR3 boundary, so the rest is inferred from the germline J gene. The chain recombines TRBV19 with TRBJ1-4; TRBD1 aligns across 7 bases. The germline CDR1 and CDR2 sequences are LNHDA and SQIVND (reference sequence). The CDR3 is 15 amino acids. Trimming cost V 6 bases and J 5 bases; bases outside gene matches: 9. The DNA read from the CDR3 is TGTGCCAGTAGGACAGGGATCGTGTTCAATGAAAAA. It codes for CASRTGIVFNEK. The complete CDR3 sequence is CASRTGIVFNEKLFF.

This clone was counted at least ten times. The read falls 3 residues short of the CDR3 end, and the missing part is taken from the germline J gene. The genes are TRBV29-1 and TRBJ1-1; D is ambiguous. The length of the CDR3 is 10 residues. CDR1 is SQVTM and CDR2 is ANQGSEA in the germline V gene. Trimming stripped 4 bases from V and 7 bases from J, with 7 bases between. The CDR3: CSVARLEAFF. CDR3 DNA, as far as it was read: TGCAGCGTTGCCAGACTTGAA.

Ten or more counts support this clone. The missing CDR3 end, 3 residues past where the read stops, is filled in from the germline J gene. The rearrangement links TRBV5-1 to TRBJ1-4; the match to TRBD1 covers 7 bases. This CDR3 is built from 15 residues. Germline lookup yields CDR1 SGHRS and CDR2 YFSETQ. V trimming: 4 bases; J trimming: 5 bases; junction bases outside the gene matches: 8. The CDR3: CASSKGGQENEKLFF. The DNA read from the CDR3 is TGCGCCAGCAGCAAAGGCGGACAGGAAAATGAAAAA.

Details on this clone: The DNA ends 3 residues before the CDR3 does, and the rest of the CDR3 is filled in from the germline J gene. This chain joins TRBV19 and TRBJ1-5, with a weak D call TRBD1 (6 bases). Trimming took 10 bases from V and 4 from J, leaving 23 bases between them. Germline-derived CDR1 and CDR2 are LNHDA and SQIVND (reference sequence). This CDR3 region has 16 residues. The covered CDR3 bases are TGTGCCACCCAATCCTCTTCCGGGACACTGAATCAGCCC. This translates into CATQSSSGTLNQP. The CDR3 reads in full as CATQSSSGTLNQPQHF.

Comment on this clone: The read finishes 3 residues shy of the CDR3 end, and the germline J gene is used to complete it. The V gene is TRBV2, the J gene TRBJ2-3, with 12 bases matching TRBD2. The CDR3 is made up of 16 amino acids. Germline loops: CDR1 SNHLY, CDR2 FYNNEI. With V trimmed by 6 bases and J by 2 bases, 6 bases remained unmatched. CDR3 region: CASRPGLAGLTDTQYF. CDR3 DNA (partial): TGTGCCAGCAGACCGGGACTAGCGGGCCTCACAGATACG. Looking up the rest from reference TRBV2 and TRBJ2-3 gives the full variable domain: EPEVTQTPSHQVTQMGQEVILRCVPISNHLYFYWYRQILGQKVEFLVSFYNNEISEKSEIFDDQFSVERPDGSNFTLKIRSTKLEDSAMYFCASRPGLAGLTDTQYFGPGTRLTVL.

This clone was counted at least ten times. The read finishes 3 residues shy of the CDR3 end, and the germline J gene is used to complete it. The J gene is TRBJ2-1, the V gene TRBV20-1, with D unresolved. V was pared by 0 bases and J by 6 bases, with 6 bases between. The length of the CDR3 is 12 residues. CDR1 is DFQATT and CDR2 is SNEGSKA in the germline V gene (reference sequence). The sequenced CDR3 bases are TGCAGTGCTAGAGATGAAGGCAATGAG. Its protein product is CSARDEGNE. The whole CDR3 region reads CSARDEGNEQFF.

Points on this clone: With the read ending 3 residues before the CDR3 end, the germline J gene is used to fill in that end. This chain links TRBV23-1 with TRBJ1-5; D remains unclear. TRBV23-1 is treated as an ORF (open reading frame) with a function not yet certain. V was clipped by 0 bases and J by 0 bases, with 9 bases between them. This CDR3 is built from 16 residues. CDR3 loop: CASSQSTGNSNQPQHF. CDR3 DNA (partial): TGCGCCAGCAGTCAATCGACGGGGAATAGCAATCAGCCC.

In its sample, this clone was seen a few times. The read halts 3 residues ahead of the CDR3 end, with the missing end drawn from the germline J gene. The rearrangement links TRBV20-1 to TRBJ1-1, with 7 bases aligning to TRBD1. The CDR3 consists of 13 residues. From germline, CDR1 is DFQATT and CDR2 SNEGSKA (reference sequence). The trim removed 6 bases at V and 5 bases at J, leaving 9 bases unmatched. The sequenced part of the CDR3 DNA is TGCAGTGCCTCTTCAGGGGGGAGGACTGAA. Residues: CSASSGGRTE. In full, the CDR3 reads CSASSGGRTEAFF.

This clone has at least ten counts. The CDR3 end is not reached by the read, which stops 3 residues before it; the germline J gene fills it in. This chain connects TRBV18 to TRBJ2-5; 8 bases align to TRBD2. This CDR3 is 15 amino acids long. With V trimmed by 2 bases and J by 6 bases, 8 bases remained unmatched. Germline loops: CDR1 KGHSH, CDR2 LQKENI. The sequenced part of the CDR3 DNA is TGTGCCAGCTCACCAAGTCGGGGGGGCCTAAAGACC. Its translation is CASSPSRGGLKT. Given in full, the CDR3 is CASSPSRGGLKTQYF.

This clone was picked up many times. The sequenced fragment ends 3 residues before the CDR3 boundary, so the rest is inferred from the germline J gene. J is TRBJ1-6 and V is TRBV30; D perhaps matches TRBD1 (5 bases). Between the trimmed V and J ends, which lost 4 bases and 10 bases, there was a span of 14 bases. The length of the CDR3 is 13 residues. CDR1 is GTSNPN, CDR2 SVGIG, per germline (reference sequence). Partial CDR3 DNA: TGTGCCTGGACAGGGATAGTCGAATCACCC. The encoded protein is CAWTGIVESP. The full CDR3 protein is CAWTGIVESPLHF.

This clone was observed a few times. The DNA read from the CDR3 is TGTGCCAGCAGCACAAATACAGGGTCGTGGAACACCGGGGAG. As protein: CASSTNTGSWNTGE. The full CDR3 is CASSTNTGSWNTGELFF. V and J are TRBV7-8 and TRBJ2-2; D is perhaps TRBD1 (6 bases). The read is 3 residues too short to cover the CDR3 end, so that end is filled in from the germline J gene. This CDR3 spans 17 amino acids. V lost 5 bases and J lost 1, with 17 bases in between. Germline V lookup: CDR1 SGHVS, CDR2 FQNEAQ. The full variable domain, rest sourced from reference TRBV7-8 and TRBJ2-2, is GAGVSQSPRYKVAKRGQDVALRCDPISGHVSLFWYQQALGQGPEFLTYFQNEAQLDKSGLPSDRFFAERPEGSVSTLKIQRTQQEDSAVYLCASSTNTGSWNTGELFFGEGSRLTVL.

This clone has more than one count but fewer than ten. The read finishes 3 residues shy of the CDR3 end, and the germline J gene is used to complete it. The chain employs TRBV30 and TRBJ2-3, with D possibly being TRBD2 (6 bases). Deletions cut 3 bases from V and 2 bases from J, with 12 bases between. Looked up from germline, CDR1 is GTSNPN and CDR2 is SVGIG (reference sequence). This CDR3 is 14 amino acids long. This CDR3 is CAWRRDWATDTQYF. The sequenced part of the CDR3 DNA is TGTGCCTGGAGAAGGGACTGGGCCACAGATACG.

A few counts support this clone. The read ends 3 residues early relative to the CDR3; the germline J gene fills the gap. This sequence joins TRBV6-1 and TRBJ1-5; D gene unclear. V was trimmed by 3 bases and J by 3 bases, leaving 12 bases between them. The CDR3 loop spans 15 amino acids. CDR1 and CDR2 from the germline V gene are MNHNS and SASEGT. The covered CDR3 bases are TGTGCCAGCAGTGAGGGTAACAGCCTCAATCAGCCC. Translating it yields CASSEGNSLNQP. The complete CDR3 reads CASSEGNSLNQPQHF.

About this clone: Read coverage stops 3 residues before the CDR3 terminus; the germline J gene supplies the remainder. The V and J genes are TRBV6-4 and TRBJ1-5, with 7 nucleotides matching TRBD1. Germline values: CDR1 MRHNA, CDR2 SNTAGT. With V trimmed by 6 bases and J by 7 bases, 6 bases remained unmatched. The CDR3 sequence is 13 residues long. The CDR3 loop reads CASSRQGGQPQHF. Incomplete CDR3 DNA: TGTGCCAGCAGCAGACAGGGTGGCCAGCCC.

This clone was counted only a few times. The read is 3 residues too short to cover the CDR3 end, so that end is filled in from the germline J gene. The chain couples TRBV6-2 or TRBV6-3 to TRBJ2-3; D is ambiguous. Trimming pared 6 bases from V and 3 bases from J, leaving 10 bases between. Germline CDR1 reads MNHEY; CDR2 reads SVGEGT. CDR3 length: 13 amino acids. CDR3 DNA (partial): TGTGCCAGCAGATACCCCGGGACAGATACG. Protein: CASRYPGTDT. The CDR3, in full, reads CASRYPGTDTQYF.

At least ten counts were recorded for this clone. Read sequence stops 3 residues before the CDR3 end, and the germline J gene provides the missing end. V gene TRBV7-9 combines with J gene TRBJ2-2, with 9 bases aligning to TRBD1. CDR1 and CDR2 (germline): SEHNR, FQNEAQ (reference sequence). J gave up 3 bases and V 10 bases, and 9 bases lay outside the gene matches. The CDR3 spans 15 residues. CDR3 DNA (partial): TGTGCCACCACAGGGGGCTGGTATTACACCGGGGAG. Amino acids: CATTGGWYYTGE. The complete CDR3 protein is CATTGGWYYTGELFF.

Concerning this clone itself: The CDR3 end falls 3 residues outside the read, so it is completed with the germline J gene. V is TRBV7-7 and J is TRBJ2-3; tentatively, D is TRBD2 (6 bases). V shed 1 base and J shed 3 bases, with 8 bases lying between them. Germline V CDR1 and CDR2: SSHAT, FNYEAQ (reference sequence). The CDR3 spans 14 residues. The CDR3 bases that were read are TGTGCCAGCAGCTTAGTTGGGGGGACAGATACG. Protein sequence: CASSLVGGTDT. The complete CDR3 sequence is CASSLVGGTDTQYF.